A single sample is the source of the 3 T cell receptor beta chains below, sequenced in a study of CD8 T cells in Susac syndrome. RNA was extracted with the RNeasy kit, and a quantity of 0.5 to 1 ug was reverse transcribed using random hexamers. TCRdb reprocessed the immunoSEQ multiplex PCR reads with MiXCR, giving one entry per CDR3 protein. This sample has fewer than 200,000 distinct CDR3 sequences, with approximately 94% found just once. Sequences were obtained from CD4+ T cells from PBMCs. These TCRs come from a human donor in good health.

This chain connects TRBV20-1 to TRBJ2-7; no clear D. Germline CDR1 is DFQATT and CDR2 is SNEGSKA (reference sequence). This CDR3 has 11 residues. Between the trimmed V and J ends, which lost 7 bases and 2 bases, there was a span of 9 bases. CDR3 in amino acids: CSVPRTYEQYF. CDR3 bases: TGCAGTGTCCCACGGACCTACGAGCAGTACTTC.

V usage is TRBV4-1 and J usage is TRBJ2-7, with D possibly matching TRBD1 (5 bases). CDR1 is MGHRA and CDR2 is YSYEKL in the germline V gene. Trimming cost V 2 bases and J 7 bases, with 12 bases left between them. This CDR3 has 13 residues. As DNA, the CDR3 is TGCGCCAGCAGCCAATTGGGGCGGCGTGAGCAGTACTTC. It is translated as CASSQLGRREQYF.

The chain combines TRBV3-1 with TRBJ2-6, with 9 positions matching TRBD1. J was trimmed by 4 bases and V by 6 bases; bases with no gene match: 4. The CDR3 covers 15 residues. Germline V CDR1 and CDR2: LGHDT, YNNKEL (reference sequence). DNA of the CDR3: TGTGCCAGCAGTGGGACAGGGAAAGGGGCCAACGTCCTGACTTTC. Residues: CASSGTGKGANVLTF.